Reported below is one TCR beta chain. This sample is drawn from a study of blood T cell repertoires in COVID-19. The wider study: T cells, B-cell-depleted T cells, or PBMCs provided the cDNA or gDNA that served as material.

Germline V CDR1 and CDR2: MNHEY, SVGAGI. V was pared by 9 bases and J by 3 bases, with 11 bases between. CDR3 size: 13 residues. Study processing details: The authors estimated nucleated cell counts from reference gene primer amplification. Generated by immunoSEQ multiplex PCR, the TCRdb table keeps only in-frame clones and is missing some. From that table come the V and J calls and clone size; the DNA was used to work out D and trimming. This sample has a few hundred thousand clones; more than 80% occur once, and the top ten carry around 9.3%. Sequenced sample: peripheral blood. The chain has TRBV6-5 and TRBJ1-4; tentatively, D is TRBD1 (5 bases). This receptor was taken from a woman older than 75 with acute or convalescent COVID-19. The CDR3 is CASSGLANEKLFF. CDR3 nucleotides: TGTGCCAGTTCAGGGTTGGCTAATGAAAAACTGTTTTTT.